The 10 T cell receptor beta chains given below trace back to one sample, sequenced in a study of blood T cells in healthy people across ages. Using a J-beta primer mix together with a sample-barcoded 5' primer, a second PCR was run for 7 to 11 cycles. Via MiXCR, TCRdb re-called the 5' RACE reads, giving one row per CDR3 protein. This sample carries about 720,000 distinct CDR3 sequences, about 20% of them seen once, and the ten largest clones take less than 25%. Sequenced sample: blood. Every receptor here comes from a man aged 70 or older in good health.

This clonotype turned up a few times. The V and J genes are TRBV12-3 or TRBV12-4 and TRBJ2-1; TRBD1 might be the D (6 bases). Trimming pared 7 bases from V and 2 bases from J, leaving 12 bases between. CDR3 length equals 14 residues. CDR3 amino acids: CASNTGYTYNEQFF. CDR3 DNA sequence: TGTGCCAGCAATACAGGGTATACCTACAATGAGCAGTTCTTC.

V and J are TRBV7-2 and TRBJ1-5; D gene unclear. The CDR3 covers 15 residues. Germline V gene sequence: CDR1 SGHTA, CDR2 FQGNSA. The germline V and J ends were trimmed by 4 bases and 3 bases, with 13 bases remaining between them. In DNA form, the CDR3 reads TGTGCCAGCAGCTACGGCTTGGGGTTCAATCAGCCCCAGCATTTT. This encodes CASSYGLGFNQPQHF.

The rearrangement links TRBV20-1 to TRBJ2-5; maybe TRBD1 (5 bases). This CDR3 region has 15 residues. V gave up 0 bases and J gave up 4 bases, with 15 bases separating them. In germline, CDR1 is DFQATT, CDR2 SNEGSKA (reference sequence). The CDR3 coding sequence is TGCAGTGCTAGAGATGGCAGGGCCACGAGAGAGACCCAGTACTTC. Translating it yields CSARDGRATRETQYF.

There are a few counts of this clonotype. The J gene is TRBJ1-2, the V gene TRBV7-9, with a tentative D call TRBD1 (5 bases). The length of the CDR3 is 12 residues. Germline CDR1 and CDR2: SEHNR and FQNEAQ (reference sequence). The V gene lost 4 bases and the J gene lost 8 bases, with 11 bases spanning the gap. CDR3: CASSYIEGGYTF. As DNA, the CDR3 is TGTGCCAGCAGCTACATCGAGGGGGGCTACACCTTC.

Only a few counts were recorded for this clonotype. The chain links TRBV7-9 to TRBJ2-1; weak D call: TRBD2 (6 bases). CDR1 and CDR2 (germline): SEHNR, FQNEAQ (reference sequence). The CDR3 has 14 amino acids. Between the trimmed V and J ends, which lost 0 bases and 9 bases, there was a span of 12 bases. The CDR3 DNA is TGTGCCAGCAGCTTAGCGGGGGGATTACTTGAGCAGTTCTTC. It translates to CASSLAGGLLEQFF.

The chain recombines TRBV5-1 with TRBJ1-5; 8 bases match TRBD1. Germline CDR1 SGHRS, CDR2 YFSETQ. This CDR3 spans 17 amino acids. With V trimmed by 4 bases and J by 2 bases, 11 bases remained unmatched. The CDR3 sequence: CASSRLPGGEGNQPQHF. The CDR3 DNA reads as TGCGCCAGCAGCCGCCTCCCAGGGGGCGAGGGCAATCAGCCCCAGCATTTT. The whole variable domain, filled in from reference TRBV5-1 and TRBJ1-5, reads KAGVTQTPRYLIKTRGQQVTLSCSPISGHRSVSWYQQTPGQGLQFLFEYFSETQRNKGNFPGRFSGRQFSNSRSEMNVSTLELGDSALYLCASSRLPGGEGNQPQHFGDGTRLSIL.

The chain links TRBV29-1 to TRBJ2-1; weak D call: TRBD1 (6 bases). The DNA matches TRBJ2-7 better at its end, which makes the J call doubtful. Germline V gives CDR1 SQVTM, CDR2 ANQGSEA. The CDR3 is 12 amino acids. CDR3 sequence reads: CSVELQGYEQYF. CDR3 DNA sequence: TGCAGCGTTGAATTACAGGGTTACGAGCAGTACTTC.

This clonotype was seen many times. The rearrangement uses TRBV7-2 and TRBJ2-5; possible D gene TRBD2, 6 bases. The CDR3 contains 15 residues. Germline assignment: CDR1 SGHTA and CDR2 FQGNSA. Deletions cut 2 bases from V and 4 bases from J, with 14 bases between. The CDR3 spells CASSLIRGMGETQYF. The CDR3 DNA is TGTGCCAGCAGCTTAATACGCGGGATGGGAGAGACCCAGTACTTC.

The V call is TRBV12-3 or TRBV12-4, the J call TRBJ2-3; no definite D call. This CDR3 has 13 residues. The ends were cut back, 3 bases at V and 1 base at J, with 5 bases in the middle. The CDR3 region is CASSFRRTDTQYF. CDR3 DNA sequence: TGTGCCAGCAGTTTTAGGCGCACAGATACGCAGTATTTT.

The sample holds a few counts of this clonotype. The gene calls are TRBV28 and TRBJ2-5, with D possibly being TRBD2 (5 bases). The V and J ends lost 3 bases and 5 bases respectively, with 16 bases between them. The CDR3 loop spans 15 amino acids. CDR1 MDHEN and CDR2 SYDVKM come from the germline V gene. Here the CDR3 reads CASSFNGGGGETQYF. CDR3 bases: TGTGCCAGCAGTTTTAACGGCGGCGGCGGGGAGACCCAGTACTTC.